Below are 3 T cell receptor beta chains sequenced from a single sample in a study of CXCR3-negative and CXCR3-positive naive CD8 T cells. With UMI labels, 5' RACE was used to prepare the TRB cDNA libraries. No DNA is given; TCRdb re-called the 5' RACE reads and lists each CDR3 protein once. This sample's table reports more than 50,000 distinct CDR3 sequences. Sequencing input: naive CXCR3- CD8+ T cells from blood. This sample's subset: CD45RO-CCR7+CD27+CD95- naive CD8+ T cells lacking CXCR3 (TNR3-). The receptor set was obtained from a human donor in good health. Some clones in this sample may be carry-over from other donors' samples.

The gene calls are TRBV29-1 and TRBJ2-2. CDR3 length equals 14 residues. Germline assignment: CDR1 SQVTM and CDR2 ANQGSEA. The CDR3 protein is CSVAGLENTGELFF.

This chain uses TRBV14 with TRBJ2-3. CDR1 and CDR2 (germline): SGHDN, FVKESK. The CDR3 runs to 15 residues. CDR3 loop: CASSQDRGSTDTQYF.

V and J are TRBV29-1 and TRBJ2-3; TCRdb's D call, TRBD1, is unchecked because there is no DNA. The germline gives CDR1 SQVTM, CDR2 ANQGSEA. The CDR3 length is 15 residues. The CDR3 here is CSVEVPGLATDTQYF.